This entry lists 5 T cell receptor beta chains sequenced from one sample in a study of beta chain features in type 1 diabetes (dated by TCRdb to 2017 to 2018). The library was built by means of the immunoSEQ multiplex PCR assay. All of the isolated RNA was reverse transcribed with the High Capacity cDNA Reverse Transcription Kit, so expressed TCRB transcripts were sequenced. TCRdb mirrors the immuneACCESS table, restricted to in-frame sequences. Some clones are absent from its copies; in checked studies, under half trace to an unresolved V gene, and the reason for the others is unknown. The sample records roughly 300,000 clones, 14% of which are singletons. The ten largest clonotypes hold over 5% of the sample. Sequenced sample: central memory CD4+ T cells from blood. The source of these receptors is a man aged 25 to 40 in good health.

This clone has just a few counts. The chain employs TRBV7-6 and TRBJ2-2; D call uncertain. CDR1 SGHVS and CDR2 FNYEAQ come from the germline V gene. This CDR3 is 14 amino acids long. V dropped 1 base and J dropped 1 base, with 4 bases sitting between them. CDR3 loop: CASSLVLNTGELFF. CDR3 sequence (DNA): TGTGCCAGCAGCTTAGTTTTGAACACCGGGGAGCTGTTTTTT.

This clone has only a few counts. J is TRBJ1-5 and V is TRBV30, with D possibly being TRBD1 (5 bases). V lost 6 bases to trimming and J lost 1 base, with 13 bases between them. CDR1 is GTSNPN, CDR2 SVGIG, per germline (reference sequence). This CDR3 region has 14 residues. CDR3 protein: CACTGGLSNQPQHF. For the CDR3, the DNA is TGTGCCTGCACCGGGGGTCTGAGCAATCAGCCCCAGCATTTT.

This clone was seen only a few times. The V gene is TRBV18, the J gene TRBJ1-2, with D tentatively TRBD1 (6 bases). Germline assignment: CDR1 KGHSH and CDR2 LQKENI. There are 14 residues in the CDR3. The V end was cut by 0 bases, the J end by 3 bases, with 8 bases between. The CDR3 is CASSPPHRDYGYTF. The CDR3 bases are TGTGCCAGCTCACCACCCCACAGGGACTATGGCTACACCTTC.

This chain joins TRBV29-1 and TRBJ2-7; 7 bases are a match to TRBD2. There are 13 residues in the CDR3. Trimming took 4 bases from V and 3 from J; bases not matched to a gene: 6. CDR1 and CDR2 from the germline V gene are SQVTM and ANQGSEA. As DNA, the CDR3 is TGCAGCGTTGGTAGACAGCGGGACTACGAGCAGTACTTC. Encoded protein: CSVGRQRDYEQYF.

In its sample, this clone was seen a few times. V is TRBV2 and J is TRBJ2-5; D perhaps matches TRBD2 (6 bases). The CDR3 extends over 16 amino acids. The germline V gene has CDR1 SNHLY and CDR2 FYNNEI. Trimming removed 5 bases at V and 5 bases at J, with 21 bases between. The CDR3 region has the DNA TGTGCCAGCAGTTCCGGGGGTGGTGGTGGGCACGAGACCCAGTACTTC. Translating it yields CASSSGGGGGHETQYF.